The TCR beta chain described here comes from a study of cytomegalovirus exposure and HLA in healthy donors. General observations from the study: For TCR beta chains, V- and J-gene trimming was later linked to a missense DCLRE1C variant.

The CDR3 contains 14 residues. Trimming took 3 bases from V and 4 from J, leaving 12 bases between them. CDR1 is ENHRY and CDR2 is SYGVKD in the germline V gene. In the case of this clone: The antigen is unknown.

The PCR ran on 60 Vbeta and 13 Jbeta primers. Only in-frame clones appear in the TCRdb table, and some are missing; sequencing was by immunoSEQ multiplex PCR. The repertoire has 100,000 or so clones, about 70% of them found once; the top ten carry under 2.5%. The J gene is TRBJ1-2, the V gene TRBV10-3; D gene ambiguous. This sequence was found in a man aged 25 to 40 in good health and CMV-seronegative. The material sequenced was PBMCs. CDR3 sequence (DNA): TGTGCCATCAGTGATGGGGAGGACCTCTATGGCTACACCTTC. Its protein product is CAISDGEDLYGYTF.